These T cell receptor beta chains were read from a single sample in a study of T cells in Graves' hyperthyroidism and ophthalmopathy. Each CDR3 protein gets one entry after TCRdb re-called the multiplex PCR reads with MiXCR. This sample yields about 500,000 distinct CDR3 sequences, of which 17% are seen a single time; approximately 15% belongs to the top ten. Specimen: blood. These TCRs come from a woman younger than 30 with Graves' ophthalmopathy. The conserved cysteine and the conserved F or W are not part of the CDR3 here. The order of the fields is V gene, CDR3 protein.

v_call: TRBV20-1; cdr3_aa: SARDVVNYGYT
v_call: TRBV6-8; cdr3_aa: ASSYSMTSGNTGELF
v_call: TRBV6-2/TRBV6-3; cdr3_aa: ASSSGQGAYYEQY
v_call: TRBV7-9; cdr3_aa: ASKPLAGFTDTQY
v_call: TRBV6-1; cdr3_aa: ASSYDRGGPQGTQY
v_call: TRBV3-1; cdr3_aa: ASSQRTPPGYT
v_call: TRBV12-5; cdr3_aa: ASGFLGGMNTEAF
v_call: TRBV27; cdr3_aa: ASSIDRVTNEKLF
v_call: TRBV27; cdr3_aa: ASSLGTSGDQETQY
v_call: TRBV5-4; cdr3_aa: ASSWRGRGGYEQY
v_call: TRBV4-2; cdr3_aa: ASSHSRGVHTQY
v_call: TRBV11-3; cdr3_aa: ASSLGEGPTDTQY
v_call: TRBV29-1; cdr3_aa: SARQTVGEQY
v_call: TRBV24-1; cdr3_aa: AARHGTQDSNQPQH
v_call: TRBV11-2; cdr3_aa: ASRRTGEGSYEQY
v_call: TRBV10-3; cdr3_aa: AISDGAAGGPNPYNEQF
v_call: TRBV20-1; cdr3_aa: SPRNSSYNEQF
v_call: TRBV11-2; cdr3_aa: ASSLDPGTHFGELF
v_call: TRBV7-2; cdr3_aa: ASSSRDPLNTEAF
v_call: TRBV20-1; cdr3_aa: SARPGANQPQH
v_call: TRBV4-3; cdr3_aa: ASSKGLAGLTDTQY
v_call: TRBV2; cdr3_aa: ASSEAQGTDTQY
v_call: TRBV12-3/TRBV12-4; cdr3_aa: ASSSVDSGELF
v_call: TRBV18; cdr3_aa: ASSPRSGQGNTEAF
v_call: TRBV18; cdr3_aa: ASSPVEGSETQY
v_call: TRBV13; cdr3_aa: ASSSPGLNAEAF
v_call: TRBV11-2; cdr3_aa: ASSLDMADYGYT
v_call: TRBV28; cdr3_aa: ASSSPPGLANEQY
v_call: TRBV28; cdr3_aa: ASSLSSGVTDTQY
v_call: TRBV30; cdr3_aa: ASGQGTTAF
v_call: TRBV15; cdr3_aa: ATSRGAGGDTEAF
v_call: TRBV14; cdr3_aa: ASSQGELYGYT
v_call: TRBV9; cdr3_aa: ASSTRERSITNEQF
v_call: TRBV4-3; cdr3_aa: ASSLDIGSRTDTQY
v_call: TRBV24-1; cdr3_aa: ATSDLGDRGSLYEQY
v_call: TRBV19; cdr3_aa: ASSIVWGTSYEQY
v_call: TRBV12-3/TRBV12-4; cdr3_aa: ASSLAVRQETQY
v_call: TRBV20-1; cdr3_aa: SAVHSGGRYEQY
v_call: TRBV27; cdr3_aa: ASFPGSVNTEAF
v_call: TRBV7-2; cdr3_aa: ASSPGTFYEQY
v_call: TRBV7-2; cdr3_aa: ASSTLGLTGDYGYT
v_call: TRBV7-2; cdr3_aa: ASSLVSGLGNNEQF
v_call: TRBV20-1; cdr3_aa: SARDNVGAYASPLH
v_call: TRBV2; cdr3_aa: ASRKTGTMSSPLH
v_call: TRBV18; cdr3_aa: ASSPRDGPYEQY
v_call: TRBV6-2/TRBV6-3; cdr3_aa: ASRHILAESSTDTQY
v_call: TRBV10-3; cdr3_aa: AISERTSGGAGEQF
v_call: TRBV6-2/TRBV6-3; cdr3_aa: ASSSTGGGGY
v_call: TRBV7-3; cdr3_aa: ASSLTGHNEQF
v_call: TRBV10-2; cdr3_aa: ASSESKDVYGYT
v_call: TRBV28; cdr3_aa: ASSFEFVRTGDSYEQY
v_call: TRBV28; cdr3_aa: ASSYLYGAGHEAF
v_call: TRBV9; cdr3_aa: ASSILILEGYT
v_call: TRBV6-1; cdr3_aa: ASSEAPDIGGAYEQY
v_call: TRBV12-3/TRBV12-4; cdr3_aa: ASSLQARYTEAF
v_call: TRBV20-1; cdr3_aa: SATGGDSDTQY